This T cell receptor beta chain is from a study of T cell clonotyping in hematopoietic cell transplantation. General study points: After transplant, recipient diversity fell while pathologically expanded clonotypes grew through day 180. Broader posttransplant TCR repertoire diversity was predicted by graft donor and pretransplant recipient Inverse Simpson Index values. At the given depth, recipient repertoires were over 95% de novo clonotypes.

The CDR3 extends over 14 amino acids. CDR1 SGHRS and CDR2 YFSETQ come from the germline V gene. Trimming took off 3 bases at V and 5 bases at J, with 14 bases between the two ends. Note on this clone: Its antigen is undetermined.

Assay: immunoSEQ multiplex PCR; the TCRdb copy retains only in-frame clones and omits some. Of about 15,000 clones listed, less than 70% were seen once; the top ten hold around a tenth. The chain uses TRBV5-1 and TRBJ1-1; no reliable D call. The source is a human donor who either received an allogeneic hematopoietic cell transplant for a myeloid malignancy or was a related donor (not recorded which). Some clones in this sample may be carry-over from other donors' samples. Sequencing was done on a sample of PBMCs. The CDR3 protein is CASSSRLGRTEAFF. The CDR3 DNA is TGCGCCAGCAGCTCGCGGCTGGGGAGAACTGAAGCTTTCTTT.